The T cell receptor (beta chain) described here comes from a study of PD-1 blockade in classical Hodgkin lymphoma. Germline V lookup: CDR1 SGDLS, CDR2 YYNGEE. The CDR3 is 15 residues long. The V end lost 0 bases, the J end lost 2 bases, and 9 bases lay between the germline ends. Only in-frame clones appear in the TCRdb table, and some are missing; sequencing was by immunoSEQ multiplex PCR. The data hold 7,500 to 8,500 clones, with 86% observed a single time. Regarding the study as a whole: Relapsed/refractory patients reportedly had the lowest baseline TCR diversity, below newly diagnosed patients, who were below healthy donors. Some patients began nivolumab under 1 year after ASCT. These patients were excluded from later analyses.

Every single patient, without exception, relapsed after autologous stem cell transplantation, and brentuximab vedotin exposure varied. CD8+ T cell isolation from thawed PBMCs was performed by magnetic negative selection. Best responses were complete response, partial response or progressive disease. By frequency in the sample, this clone is hyperexpanded. What it recognizes is unknown. The clonotype comes from a human donor with classical Hodgkin lymphoma. The chain couples TRBV9 to TRBJ2-1; D not certain. Sequenced here: CD8+ T cells from blood, sampled at baseline. The CDR3 coding sequence is TGTGCCAGCAGCGTAGAGGCTAGTCCCTACAATGAGCAGTTCTTC. Translation: CASSVEASPYNEQFF.